This T cell receptor beta chain is from a study of blood T cell repertoires in COVID-19. The V segment lost 2 bases and the J segment 3 bases; nucleotides outside the gene matches: 4. The germline CDR1 and CDR2 sequences are MGHRA and YSYEKL. The CDR3 has 15 residues. Cohorts were assigned according to the clinical history that participants reported. Some clones are missing from TCRdb's copy, which holds only in-frame ones; the method was immunoSEQ multiplex PCR. The sample consists of hundreds of thousands of clones, around 84% of them appearing once. The origin of this receptor is a man in his forties who had been exposed to COVID-19. Sequencing was carried out using PBMCs or T cells enriched from blood (not recorded which). The chain couples TRBV4-1 to TRBJ2-1; 7 bases are shared with TRBD1. The CDR3 region is CASSQSGQYYNEQFF. CDR3 DNA: TGCGCCAGCAGCCAATCGGGACAGTACTACAATGAGCAGTTCTTC.